This T cell receptor (beta chain) was recovered during a study of OX40 agonist ivuxolimab in advanced cancers. Study-wide context: Six ivuxolimab dose levels, 0.01 to 10 mg/kg, were given intravenously every 2 weeks. A diagnosis of hepatocellular carcinoma, melanoma, renal cell or head and neck cancer was present in dose-escalation patients. Whole-study findings and limits: At 0.1 to 3.0 mg/kg, CD4+ and CD8+ blood T cells expanded clonally by week 6.

A history of autoimmune disease or systemic immunosuppression excluded patients. Trimming removed 0 bases at V and 5 bases at J, with 10 bases between. CDR1 is MGHRA, CDR2 YSYEKL, per germline. The CDR3 has 14 amino acids. The assay was immunoSEQ multiplex PCR, and TCRdb's table has in-frame clones only and misses some. The sample has 25,000 to 40,000 clones; roughly 84% are singletons. As regards this clone: Its antigen is as yet unknown.

Sample: CD4+ or CD8+ T cells sorted from blood, taken in a trial of the OX40 agonist ivuxolimab. The sequence was obtained from an adult with an advanced solid tumor such as melanoma, head and neck, liver or kidney cancer. The chain uses TRBV4-1 and TRBJ1-1; D not resolved. The CDR3 loop reads CASSQDPLRTEAFF. The CDR3 DNA reads as TGCGCCAGCAGCCAAGACCCCTTGAGAACTGAAGCTTTCTTT.